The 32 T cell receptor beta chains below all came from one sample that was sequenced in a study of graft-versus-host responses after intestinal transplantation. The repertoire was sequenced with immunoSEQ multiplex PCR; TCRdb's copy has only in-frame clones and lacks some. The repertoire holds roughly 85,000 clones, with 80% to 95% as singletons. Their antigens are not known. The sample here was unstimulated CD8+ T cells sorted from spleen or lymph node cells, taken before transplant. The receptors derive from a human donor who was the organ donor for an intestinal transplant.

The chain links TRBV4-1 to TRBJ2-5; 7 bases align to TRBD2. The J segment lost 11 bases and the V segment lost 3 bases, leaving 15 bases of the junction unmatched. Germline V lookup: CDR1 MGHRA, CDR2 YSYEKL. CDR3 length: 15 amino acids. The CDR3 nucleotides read TGCGCCAGCAGCCATCCCGGACTAGACGCGGGAGAGCAGTACTTC. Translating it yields CASSHPGLDAGEQYF.

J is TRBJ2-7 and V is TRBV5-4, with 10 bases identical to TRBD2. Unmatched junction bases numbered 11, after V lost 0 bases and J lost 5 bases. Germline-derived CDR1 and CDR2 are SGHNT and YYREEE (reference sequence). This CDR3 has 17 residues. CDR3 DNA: TGTGCCAGCAGCTTGGATCTAGCGGGAGCGGGTGAGGACGAGCAGTACTTC. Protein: CASSLDLAGAGEDEQYF.

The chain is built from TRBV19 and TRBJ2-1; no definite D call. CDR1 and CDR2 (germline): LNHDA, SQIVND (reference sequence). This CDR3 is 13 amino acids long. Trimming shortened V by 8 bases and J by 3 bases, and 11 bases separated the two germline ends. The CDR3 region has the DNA TGTGCCAGTTCCACCGACGACTACAATGAGCAGTTCTTC. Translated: CASSTDDYNEQFF.

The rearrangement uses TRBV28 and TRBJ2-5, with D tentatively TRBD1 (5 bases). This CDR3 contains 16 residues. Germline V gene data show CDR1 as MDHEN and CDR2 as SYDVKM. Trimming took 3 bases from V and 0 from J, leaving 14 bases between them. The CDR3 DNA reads TGTGCCAGCAGTTTTCCACAGGACCTGTACCAAGAGACCCAGTACTTC. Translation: CASSFPQDLYQETQYF. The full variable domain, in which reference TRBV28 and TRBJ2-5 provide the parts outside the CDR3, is DVKVTQSSRYLVKRTGEKVFLECVQDMDHENMFWYRQDPGLGLRLIYFSYDVKMKEKGDIPEGYSVSREKKERFSLILESASTNQTSMYLCASSFPQDLYQETQYFGPGTRLLVL.

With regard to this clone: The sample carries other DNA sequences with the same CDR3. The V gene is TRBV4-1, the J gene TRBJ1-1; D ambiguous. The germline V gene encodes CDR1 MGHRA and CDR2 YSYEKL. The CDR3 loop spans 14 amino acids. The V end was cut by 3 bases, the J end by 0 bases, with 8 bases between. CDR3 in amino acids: CASSQDRLNTEAFF. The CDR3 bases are TGCGCCAGCAGCCAGGATAGGCTGAACACTGAAGCTTTCTTT.

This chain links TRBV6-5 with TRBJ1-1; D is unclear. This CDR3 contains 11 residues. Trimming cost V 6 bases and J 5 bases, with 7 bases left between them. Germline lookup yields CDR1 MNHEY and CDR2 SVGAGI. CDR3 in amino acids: CASRVKTEAFF. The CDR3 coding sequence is TGTGCCAGCAGGGTTAAGACTGAAGCTTTCTTT.

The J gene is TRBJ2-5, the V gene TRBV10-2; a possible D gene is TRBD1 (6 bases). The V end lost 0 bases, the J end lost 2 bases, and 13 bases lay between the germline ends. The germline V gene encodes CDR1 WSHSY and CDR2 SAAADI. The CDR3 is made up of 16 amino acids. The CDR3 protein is CASSESIWGPQETQYF. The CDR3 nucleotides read TGCGCCAGCAGTGAGTCGATCTGGGGGCCTCAAGAGACCCAGTACTTC.

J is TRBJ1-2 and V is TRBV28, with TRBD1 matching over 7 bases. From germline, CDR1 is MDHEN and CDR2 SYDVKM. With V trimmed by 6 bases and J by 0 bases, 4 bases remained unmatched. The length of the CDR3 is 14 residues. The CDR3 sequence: CASSLRGPNYGYTF. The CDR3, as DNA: TGTGCCAGCAGCTTAAGGGGGCCTAACTATGGCTACACCTTC.

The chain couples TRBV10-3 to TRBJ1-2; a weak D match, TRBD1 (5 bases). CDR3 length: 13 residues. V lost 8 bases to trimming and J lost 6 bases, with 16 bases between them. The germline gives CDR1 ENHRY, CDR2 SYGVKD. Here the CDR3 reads CAIRYRGGHGYTF. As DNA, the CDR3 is TGTGCCATCCGTTATAGGGGAGGGCATGGCTACACCTTC.

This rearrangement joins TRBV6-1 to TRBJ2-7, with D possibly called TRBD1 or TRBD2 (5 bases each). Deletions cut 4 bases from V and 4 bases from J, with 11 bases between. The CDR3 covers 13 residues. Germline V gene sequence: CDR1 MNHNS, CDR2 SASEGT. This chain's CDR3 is CASSVFEGYEQYF. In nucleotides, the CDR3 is TGTGCCAGCAGTGTATTTGAGGGGTACGAGCAGTACTTC.

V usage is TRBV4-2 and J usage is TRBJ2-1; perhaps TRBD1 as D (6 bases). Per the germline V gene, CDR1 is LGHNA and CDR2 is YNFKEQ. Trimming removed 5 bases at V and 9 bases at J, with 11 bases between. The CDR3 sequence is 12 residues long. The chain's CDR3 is CASSGAGAEQFF. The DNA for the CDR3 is TGTGCCAGCAGCGGAGCAGGGGCTGAGCAGTTCTTC.

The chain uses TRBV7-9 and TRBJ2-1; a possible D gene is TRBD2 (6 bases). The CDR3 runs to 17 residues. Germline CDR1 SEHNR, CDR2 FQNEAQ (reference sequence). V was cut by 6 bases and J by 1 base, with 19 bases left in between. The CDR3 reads CASRDSGHRFSYNEQFF. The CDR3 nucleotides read TGTGCCAGCAGAGATAGCGGCCACCGATTTTCCTACAATGAGCAGTTCTTC.

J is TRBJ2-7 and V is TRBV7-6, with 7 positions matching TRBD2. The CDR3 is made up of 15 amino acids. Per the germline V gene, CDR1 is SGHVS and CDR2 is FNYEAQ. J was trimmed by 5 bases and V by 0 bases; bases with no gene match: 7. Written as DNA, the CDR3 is TGTGCCAGCAGCTTAGCTAGCGGGCAAAGGGACGAGCAGTACTTC. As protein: CASSLASGQRDEQYF.

DNA of the CDR3: TGTGCCAGCAGCTTAACGCCGGGGACCGTTCCCCTTAGCACAGATACGCAGTATTTT. It translates to CASSLTPGTVPLSTDTQYF. This chain connects TRBV5-4 to TRBJ2-3; D possibly uses TRBD1 or TRBD2 (5 bases each). Germline V gene data show CDR1 as SGHNT and CDR2 as YYREEE (reference sequence). V was pared by 2 bases and J by 0 bases, with 22 bases between. The CDR3 is 19 amino acids.

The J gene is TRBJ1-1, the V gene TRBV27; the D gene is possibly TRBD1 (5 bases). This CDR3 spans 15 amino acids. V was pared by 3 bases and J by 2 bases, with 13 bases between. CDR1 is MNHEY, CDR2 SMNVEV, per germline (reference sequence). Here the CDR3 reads CASSFRVDKNTEAFF. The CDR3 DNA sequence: TGTGCCAGCAGTTTTAGAGTGGACAAAAACACTGAAGCTTTCTTT.

CDR3 protein: CATPRRGYTDTQYF. CDR3 DNA: TGTGCCACCCCCAGGCGGGGGTACACAGATACGCAGTATTTT. The chain has TRBV27 and TRBJ2-3, with 7 bases lining up with TRBD2. This CDR3 contains 14 residues. The V gene's germline CDR1 is MNHEY and CDR2 SMNVEV (reference sequence). Trimming at V came to 10 bases and at J to 2 bases, leaving 9 bases not matched to a gene.

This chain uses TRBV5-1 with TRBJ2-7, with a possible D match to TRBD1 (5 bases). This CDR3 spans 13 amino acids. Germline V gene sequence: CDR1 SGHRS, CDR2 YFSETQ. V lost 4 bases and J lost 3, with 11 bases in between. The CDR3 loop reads CASSPETVYEQYF. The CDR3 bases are TGCGCCAGCAGCCCCGAGACAGTCTACGAGCAGTACTTC.

For the CDR3, the DNA is TGTGCCAGCAGTAACACAGGGGTCGCTGGGGCCAACGTCCTGACTTTC. It codes for CASSNTGVAGANVLTF. The J gene is TRBJ2-6, the V gene TRBV7-9, with 7 bases lining up with TRBD1. V gave up 6 bases and J gave up 2 bases; unmatched junction bases: 7. This CDR3 has 16 residues. The germline V gene encodes CDR1 SEHNR and CDR2 FQNEAQ (reference sequence).

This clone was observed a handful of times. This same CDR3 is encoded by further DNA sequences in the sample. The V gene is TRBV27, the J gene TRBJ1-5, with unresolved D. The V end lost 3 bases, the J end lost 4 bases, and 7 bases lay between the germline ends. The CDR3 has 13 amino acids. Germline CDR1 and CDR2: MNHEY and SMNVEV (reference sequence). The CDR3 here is CASSLSGNQPQHF. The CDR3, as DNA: TGTGCCAGCAGTTTGTCGGGGAATCAGCCCCAGCATTTT.

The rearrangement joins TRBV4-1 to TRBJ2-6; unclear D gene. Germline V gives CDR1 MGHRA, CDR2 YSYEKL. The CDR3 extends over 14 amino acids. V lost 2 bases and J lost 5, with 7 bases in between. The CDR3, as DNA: TGCGCCAGCAGCCAACCTGACTGGGCCAACGTCCTGACTTTC. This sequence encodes CASSQPDWANVLTF.

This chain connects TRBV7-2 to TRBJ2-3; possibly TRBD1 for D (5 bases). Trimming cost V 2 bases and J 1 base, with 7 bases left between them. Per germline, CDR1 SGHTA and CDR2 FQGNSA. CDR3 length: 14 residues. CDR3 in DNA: TGTGCCAGCAGCTTATTACAGGGCACAGATACGCAGTATTTT. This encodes CASSLLQGTDTQYF.

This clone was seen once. CDR3 amino acids: CASTKDRTLITEAFF. The CDR3 DNA follows: TGTGCCAGCACCAAGGACAGGACCTTAATCACTGAAGCTTTCTTT. This chain connects TRBV6-5 to TRBJ1-1; 7 bases match TRBD1. Per germline, CDR1 MNHEY and CDR2 SVGAGI. With 7 bases clipped from V and 4 bases from J, the junction kept 12 bases outside the gene matches. This CDR3 has 15 amino acids.

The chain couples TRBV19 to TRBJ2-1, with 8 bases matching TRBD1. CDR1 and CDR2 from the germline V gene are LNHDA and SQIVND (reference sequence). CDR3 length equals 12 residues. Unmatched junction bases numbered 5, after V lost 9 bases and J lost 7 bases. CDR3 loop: CASGQGMNEQFF. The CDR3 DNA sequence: TGTGCCAGCGGACAGGGAATGAATGAGCAGTTCTTC.

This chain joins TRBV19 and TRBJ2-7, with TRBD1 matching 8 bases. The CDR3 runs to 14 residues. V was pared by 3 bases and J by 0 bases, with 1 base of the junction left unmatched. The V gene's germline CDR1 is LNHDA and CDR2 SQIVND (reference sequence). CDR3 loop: CASSMTGASYEQYF. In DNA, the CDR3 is TGTGCCAGTAGTATGACAGGGGCCTCCTACGAGCAGTACTTC.

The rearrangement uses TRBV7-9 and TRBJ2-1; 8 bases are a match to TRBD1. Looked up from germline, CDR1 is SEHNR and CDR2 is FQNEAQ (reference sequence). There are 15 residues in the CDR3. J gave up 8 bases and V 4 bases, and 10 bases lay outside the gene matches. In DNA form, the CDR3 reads TGTGCCAGCAGCTCGACAGGGGAGGATCGCGATGAGCAGTTCTTC. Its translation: CASSSTGEDRDEQFF.

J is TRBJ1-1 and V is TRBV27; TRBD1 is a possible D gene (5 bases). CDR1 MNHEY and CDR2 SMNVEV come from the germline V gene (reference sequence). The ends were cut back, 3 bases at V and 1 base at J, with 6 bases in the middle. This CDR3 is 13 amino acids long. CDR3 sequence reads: CASSLGRNTEAFF. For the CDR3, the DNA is TGTGCCAGCAGTTTGGGACGGAACACTGAAGCTTTCTTT.

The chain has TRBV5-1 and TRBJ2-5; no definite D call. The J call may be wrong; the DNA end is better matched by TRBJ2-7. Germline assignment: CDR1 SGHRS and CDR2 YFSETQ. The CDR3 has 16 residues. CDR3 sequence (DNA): TGCGCCAGCGGGTATGGAGAGGTCCCGGTGGCCTACGAGCAGTACTTC. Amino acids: CASGYGEVPVAYEQYF.

The CDR3 loop is CASSPDGNTEAFF. In DNA, the CDR3 is TGTGCCAGCAGCCCTGACGGGAACACTGAAGCTTTCTTT. The rearrangement joins TRBV5-4 to TRBJ1-1; D not resolved. Trimming pared 4 bases from V and 1 base from J, leaving 8 bases between. The germline CDR1 and CDR2 sequences are SGHNT and YYREEE (reference sequence). CDR3 length: 13 residues.

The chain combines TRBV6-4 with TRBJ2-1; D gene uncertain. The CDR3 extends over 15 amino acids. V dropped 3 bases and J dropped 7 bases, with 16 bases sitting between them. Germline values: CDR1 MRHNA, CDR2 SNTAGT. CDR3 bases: TGTGCCAGCAGTGAGGCGATATCGGCTACAAATGAGCAGTTCTTC. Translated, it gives CASSEAISATNEQFF.

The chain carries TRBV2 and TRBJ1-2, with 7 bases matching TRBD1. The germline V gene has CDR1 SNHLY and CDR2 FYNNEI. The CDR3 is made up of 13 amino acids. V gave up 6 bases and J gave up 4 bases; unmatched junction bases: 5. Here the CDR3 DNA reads TGTGCCAGCAGGCAGACAGGGACCTATGGCTACACCTTC. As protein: CASRQTGTYGYTF.

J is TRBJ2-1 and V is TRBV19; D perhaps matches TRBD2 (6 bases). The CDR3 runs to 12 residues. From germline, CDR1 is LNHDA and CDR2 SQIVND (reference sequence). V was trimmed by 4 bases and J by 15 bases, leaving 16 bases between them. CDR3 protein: CASSTPPSEWFF. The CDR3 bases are TGTGCCAGTAGTACCCCTCCTAGCGAGTGGTTCTTC.

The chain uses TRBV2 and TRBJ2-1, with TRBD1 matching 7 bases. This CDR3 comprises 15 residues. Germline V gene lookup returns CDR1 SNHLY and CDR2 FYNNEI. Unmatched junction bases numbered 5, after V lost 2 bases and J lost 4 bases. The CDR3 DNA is TGTGCCAGCAGTGAATCGGGACAGTTATACAATGAGCAGTTCTTC. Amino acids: CASSESGQLYNEQFF.